The 21 T cell receptor beta chains below were found in one sample sequenced in a study of CDR3 diversity in severe acne. TCRdb re-called the PCR reads with MiXCR, one entry per CDR3 protein. This table holds around 85,000 distinct CDR3 sequences, less than 65% found once. The sequenced material came from blood. The receptors were gathered from a male donor with severe acne vulgaris.

This clonotype has ten or more counts. The rearrangement joins TRBV7-3 to TRBJ1-1, with D possibly being TRBD1 (6 bases). CDR1 and CDR2 (germline): SGHTA, FQGTGA. Trimming left V 3 bases short and J 0 bases short, with 8 bases between. This CDR3 region has 14 residues. CDR3 nucleotides: TGTGCCAGCAGCTTGACAGGTTTGAACACTGAAGCTTTCTTT. It encodes CASSLTGLNTEAFF.

The table lists this clonotype with many counts. This chain's CDR3 is CASSESPRDGYTF. CDR3 coding DNA: TGCGCCAGCAGTGAGAGTCCCAGAGATGGCTACACCTTC. The chain carries TRBV10-1 and TRBJ1-2; D uncertain. V lost 2 bases, J lost 6 bases, and 10 bases lay in between. CDR3 size: 13 residues. CDR1 and CDR2 from the germline V gene are WNHNN and SYGVQD (reference sequence).

This rearrangement joins TRBV6-6 to TRBJ1-4; maybe TRBD1 (6 bases). Germline V gene sequence: CDR1 MNHNY, CDR2 SVGAGI (reference sequence). Trimming took 2 bases from V and 1 from J, leaving 11 bases between them. The CDR3 runs 16 residues. CDR3 in amino acids: CASSYGGGITNEKLFF. The CDR3 DNA sequence: TGTGCCAGCAGTTACGGGGGGGGCATAACTAATGAAAAACTGTTTTTT.

CDR3 protein: CASSLQANYEQYF. DNA of the CDR3: TGTGCCAGCAGCTTACAGGCGAACTACGAGCAGTACTTC. The rearrangement joins TRBV7-2 to TRBJ2-5; no firm D call. The J call may be incorrect, as the DNA end agrees better with TRBJ2-7. The CDR3 consists of 13 residues. Germline CDR1 is SGHTA and CDR2 is FQGNSA.

Regarding this clonotype: This may be a read error, as it is one base from a much larger clone. The chain has TRBV6-1 and TRBJ1-1; D unclear. V was trimmed by 9 bases and J by 2 bases, leaving 10 bases between them. CDR1 is MNHNS, CDR2 SASEGT, per germline. The CDR3 length is 12 residues. The CDR3 coding sequence is TGTGCCAGGAGTTACAGAAACACTGAAGCTTTCTTT. It specifies CARSYRNTEAFF.

To note about this clonotype: In this CDR3 the conserved last residue, phenylalanine or tryptophan, is missing, so a read error is likely. The DNA is omitted, as the CDR3 cannot be located on it reliably, and the CDR3 follows TCRdb's listing. This chain connects TRBV4-3 to TRBJ2-7. Germline values: CDR1 LGHNA, CDR2 YSLEER. The CDR3 region is 13 residues in length, termini included. CDR3 sequence reads: CASSLGDSYGQCL.

This clonotype has only a few counts. This chain connects TRBV18 to TRBJ2-7, with TRBD2 matching 7 bases. Germline-derived CDR1 and CDR2 are KGHSH and LQKENI. The CDR3 is 13 amino acids. Germline trimming cut 5 bases from V and 9 bases from J; bases unmatched to any gene: 10. The CDR3 coding sequence is TGTGCCAGCTCAGACTCGGCCCCGGGGGGGCAGTACTTC. Its translation is CASSDSAPGGQYF.

This CDR3 reads CASSVYPGQQETQYF. For the CDR3, the DNA is TGTGCCAGCAGCGTCTATCCGGGACAACAAGAGACCCAGTACTTC. The V call is TRBV7-4, the J call TRBJ2-5, with a possible D match to TRBD1 (6 bases). V lost 5 bases and J 2 bases, leaving 15 bases between the germline ends. Germline lookup yields CDR1 SGHVT and CDR2 SQSDAQ. The CDR3 is made up of 15 amino acids.

V is TRBV15 and J is TRBJ2-7; unclear D gene. CDR1 and CDR2 (germline): LNHNV, YYDKDF (reference sequence). The CDR3 runs to 13 residues. Between the trimmed V and J ends, which lost 4 bases and 5 bases, there was a span of 12 bases. The CDR3 DNA reads TGTGCCACCAGCATCGAAAGGGTACACGAGCAGTACTTC. Translating it yields CATSIERVHEQYF.

This clonotype was recorded a few times. J is TRBJ2-2 and V is TRBV20-1; 11 bases are a match to TRBD2. CDR1 is DFQATT and CDR2 is SNEGSKA in the germline V gene (reference sequence). CDR3 size: 19 residues. The trim removed 2 bases at V and 3 bases at J, leaving 14 bases unmatched. CDR3 nucleotides: TGCAGTGCTAGAATTATTAGCGGGGGGGCAAAATTTCACACCGGGGAGCTGTTTTTT. This sequence encodes CSARIISGGAKFHTGELFF.

This clonotype appeared a few times. The V and J genes are TRBV9 and TRBJ2-5; 12 positions match TRBD2. The J segment lost 4 bases and the V segment lost 4 bases, leaving 5 bases of the junction unmatched. CDR1 and CDR2 from the germline V gene are SGDLS and YYNGEE. The CDR3 runs to 15 residues. The CDR3 sequence: CASSPMGLAGETQYF. CDR3 nucleotides: TGTGCCAGCAGCCCCATGGGACTAGCGGGAGAGACCCAGTACTTC.

This chain joins TRBV20-1 and TRBJ2-1, with 7 bases matching TRBD1. This CDR3 is 15 amino acids long. V lost 5 bases, J lost 2 bases, and 9 bases stayed unmatched. Germline-derived CDR1 and CDR2 are DFQATT and SNEGSKA (reference sequence). The CDR3 region has the DNA TGCAGTGCTCCGAATAGTCAGGGGGCCTACAATGAGCAGTTCTTC. Translation gives CSAPNSQGAYNEQFF.

This clonotype was observed a single time. The chain links TRBV12-3 or TRBV12-4 to TRBJ2-3, with TRBD2 as a possible D gene (5 bases). Between the trimmed V and J ends, which lost 4 bases and 6 bases, there was a span of 14 bases. This CDR3 region has 14 residues. CDR3 coding DNA: TGTGCCAGCAGTTCCCCCCGGGGTCACGATACGCAGTATTTT. It is translated as CASSSPRGHDTQYF.

This clonotype rates as medium-sized. CDR3 sequence reads: CASSLTGFTEAFF. The CDR3 DNA reads TGCGCCAGCAGCTTAACAGGGTTCACTGAAGCTTTCTTT. The chain couples TRBV5-1 to TRBJ1-1; the D gene is possibly TRBD1 (6 bases). Trimming took 2 bases from V and 4 from J, leaving 9 bases between them. The germline V gene encodes CDR1 SGHRS and CDR2 YFSETQ. The CDR3 length is 13 residues.

This clonotype came up a few times. The junction does not match germline at one end; this may be a read error. The chain links TRBV7-7 to TRBJ2-1, with D perhaps TRBD2 (6 bases). Germline lookup yields CDR1 SSHAT and CDR2 FNYEAQ (reference sequence). There are 16 residues in the CDR3. The chain's CDR3 is CASSSLGSGLYNEQFF. CDR3 DNA sequence: TGTGCTAGCAGCAGTTTAGGTAGCGGCCTTTACAATGAGCAGTTCTTC.

V usage is TRBV15 and J usage is TRBJ1-5, with D perhaps matching TRBD1 (5 bases). The CDR3 length is 15 residues. Trimming cost V 3 bases and J 7 bases, with 16 bases left between them. The germline V gene encodes CDR1 LNHNV and CDR2 YYDKDF (reference sequence). The CDR3: CATSRAIEGAQPQHF. CDR3 nucleotide sequence: TGTGCCACCAGCAGGGCAATCGAAGGGGCGCAGCCCCAGCATTTT.

This clonotype was seen many times. V is TRBV4-1 and J is TRBJ2-7; TRBD2 aligns across 10 bases. V lost 1 base to trimming and J lost 2 bases; unmatched junction nucleotides: 8. CDR3 length equals 17 residues. Germline CDR1 is MGHRA and CDR2 is YSYEKL. CDR3 coding DNA: TGCGCCAGCAGCCAAGTCCTAGCGGGAGTTTCTACCTACGAGCAGTACTTC. Protein: CASSQVLAGVSTYEQYF.

The rearrangement joins TRBV13 to TRBJ2-3, with 12 bases aligning to TRBD2. CDR1 PRHDT and CDR2 FYEKMQ come from the germline V gene (reference sequence). V gave up 5 bases and J gave up 8 bases; unmatched junction bases: 23. This CDR3 comprises 20 residues. CDR3 coding DNA: TGTGCCAGCAGCGCCCCTAGCGGGGGGGAGTATTCAGTTTTGAGAAGTACGCAGTATTTT. This translates into CASSAPSGGEYSVLRSTQYF.

With regard to this clonotype: At one boundary the junction diverges from the germline segment, which might be a read error. The V call is TRBV5-1, the J call TRBJ2-2; 8 nucleotides align to TRBD2. Germline V gene lookup returns CDR1 SGHRS and CDR2 YFSETQ. CDR3 length: 15 residues. This CDR3 reads CASRLAEGNTGEPFF. The CDR3 DNA reads as TGCGCCAGCAGACTAGCGGAAGGAAACACCGGGGAGCCGTTTTTT.

V and J are TRBV4-1 and TRBJ2-7; 7 bases are a match to TRBD2. This CDR3 has 17 residues. Germline V CDR1 and CDR2: MGHRA, YSYEKL. V lost 4 bases to trimming and J lost 0 bases; unmatched junction nucleotides: 12. The CDR3, as DNA: TGCGCCAGCAGCCTAGCGAGCGGGACCCAAAGCTCCTACGAGCAGTACGTC. Its protein is CASSLASGTQSSYEQYV.

As concerns this clonotype: One end of the junction is discordant with germline, which a read error may explain. The chain links TRBV6-4 to TRBJ2-3; tentatively, D is TRBD2 (6 bases). The CDR3 totals 15 residues. In germline, CDR1 is MRHNA, CDR2 SNTAGT. This chain's CDR3 is CAGSDSSGSTDTQYF. CDR3 sequence (DNA): TGTGCCGGCAGTGACTCGAGCGGGAGCACAGATACGCAGTATTTT.